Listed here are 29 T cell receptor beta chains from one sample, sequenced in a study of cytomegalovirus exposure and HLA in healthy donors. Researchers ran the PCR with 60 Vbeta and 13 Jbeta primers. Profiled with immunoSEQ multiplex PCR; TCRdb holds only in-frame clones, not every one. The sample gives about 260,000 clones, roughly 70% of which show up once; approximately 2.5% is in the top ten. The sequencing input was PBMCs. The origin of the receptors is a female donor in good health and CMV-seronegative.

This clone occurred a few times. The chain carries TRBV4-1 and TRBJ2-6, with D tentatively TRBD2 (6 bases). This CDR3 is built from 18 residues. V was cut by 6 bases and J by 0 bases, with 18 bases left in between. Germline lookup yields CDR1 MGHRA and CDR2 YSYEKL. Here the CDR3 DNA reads TGCGCCAGCAGGGAACCGGGACGGGACTCCTCTGGGGCCAACGTCCTGACTTTC. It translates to CASREPGRDSSGANVLTF.

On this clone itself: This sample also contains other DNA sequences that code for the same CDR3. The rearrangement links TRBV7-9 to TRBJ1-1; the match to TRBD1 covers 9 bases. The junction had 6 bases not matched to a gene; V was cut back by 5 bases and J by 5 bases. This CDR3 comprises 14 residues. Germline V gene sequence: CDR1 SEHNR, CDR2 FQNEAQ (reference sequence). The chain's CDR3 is CASSDLTGGTEAFF. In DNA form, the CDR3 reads TGTGCCAGCAGCGACCTGACAGGGGGGACTGAAGCTTTCTTT.

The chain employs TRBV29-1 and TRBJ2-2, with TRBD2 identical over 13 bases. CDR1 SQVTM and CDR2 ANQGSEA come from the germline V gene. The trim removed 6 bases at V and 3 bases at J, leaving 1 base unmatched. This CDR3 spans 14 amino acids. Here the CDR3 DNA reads TGCAGCGTGGGACTAGCGGGACACACCGGGGAGCTGTTTTTT. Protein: CSVGLAGHTGELFF.

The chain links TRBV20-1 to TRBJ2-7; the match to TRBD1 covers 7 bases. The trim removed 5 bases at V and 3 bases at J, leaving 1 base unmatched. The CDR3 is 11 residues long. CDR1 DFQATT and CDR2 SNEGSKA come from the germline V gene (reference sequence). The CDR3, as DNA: TGCAGTGCTGGGACAGTCTACGAGCAGTACTTC. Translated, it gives CSAGTVYEQYF.

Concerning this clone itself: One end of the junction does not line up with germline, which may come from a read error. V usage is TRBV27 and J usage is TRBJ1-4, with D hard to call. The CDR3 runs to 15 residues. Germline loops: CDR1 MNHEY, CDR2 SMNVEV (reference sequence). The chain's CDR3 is CVSSPNGLDNEKLFF. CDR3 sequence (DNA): TGTGTCAGCAGCCCTAATGGACTGGATAATGAAAAACTGTTTTTT.

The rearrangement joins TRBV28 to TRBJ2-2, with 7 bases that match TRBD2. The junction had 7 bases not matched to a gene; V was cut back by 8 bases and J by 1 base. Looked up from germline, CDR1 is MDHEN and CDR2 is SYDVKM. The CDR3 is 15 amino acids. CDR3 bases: TGTGCCAGCGTGGGGGGGGGTTTGAACACCGGGGAGCTGTTTTTT. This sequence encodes CASVGGGLNTGELFF.

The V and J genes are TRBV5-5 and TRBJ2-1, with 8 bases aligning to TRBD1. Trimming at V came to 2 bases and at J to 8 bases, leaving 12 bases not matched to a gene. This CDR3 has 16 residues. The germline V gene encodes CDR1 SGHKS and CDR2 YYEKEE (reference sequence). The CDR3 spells CASSLNPGQVEYEQFF. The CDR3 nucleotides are TGTGCCAGCAGCTTAAATCCGGGACAGGTAGAATATGAGCAGTTCTTC.

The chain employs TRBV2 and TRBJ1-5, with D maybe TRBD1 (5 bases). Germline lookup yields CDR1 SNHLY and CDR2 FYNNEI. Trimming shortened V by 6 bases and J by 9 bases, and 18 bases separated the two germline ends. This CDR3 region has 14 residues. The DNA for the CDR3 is TGTGCCAGCAGCGATCAGGGAGGAGGTCGGCCCCAGCATTTT. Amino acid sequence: CASSDQGGGRPQHF.

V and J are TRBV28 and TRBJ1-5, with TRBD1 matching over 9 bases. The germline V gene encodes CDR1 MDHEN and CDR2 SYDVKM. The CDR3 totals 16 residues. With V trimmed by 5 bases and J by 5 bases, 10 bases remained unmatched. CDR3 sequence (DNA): TGTGCCAGCAGTGGACCGGGACAGGGTTTTCATCAGCCCCAGCATTTT. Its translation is CASSGPGQGFHQPQHF. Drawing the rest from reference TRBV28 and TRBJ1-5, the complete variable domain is DVKVTQSSRYLVKRTGEKVFLECVQDMDHENMFWYRQDPGLGLRLIYFSYDVKMKEKGDIPEGYSVSREKKERFSLILESASTNQTSMYLCASSGPGQGFHQPQHFGDGTRLSIL.

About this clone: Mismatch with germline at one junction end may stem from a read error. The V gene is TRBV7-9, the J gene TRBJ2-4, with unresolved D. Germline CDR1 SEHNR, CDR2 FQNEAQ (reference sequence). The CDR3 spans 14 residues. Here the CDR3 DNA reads TGTTCCAGCAGCTTACAGTTAGCCAAAAACATTCAGTACTTC. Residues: CSSSLQLAKNIQYF.

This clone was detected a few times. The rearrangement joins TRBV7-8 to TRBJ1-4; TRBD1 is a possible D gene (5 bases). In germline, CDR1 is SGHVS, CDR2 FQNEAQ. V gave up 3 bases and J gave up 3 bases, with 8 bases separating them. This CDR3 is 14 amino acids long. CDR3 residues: CASSFGGANEKLFF. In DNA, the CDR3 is TGTGCCAGCAGCTTCGGGGGGGCTAATGAAAAACTGTTTTTT.

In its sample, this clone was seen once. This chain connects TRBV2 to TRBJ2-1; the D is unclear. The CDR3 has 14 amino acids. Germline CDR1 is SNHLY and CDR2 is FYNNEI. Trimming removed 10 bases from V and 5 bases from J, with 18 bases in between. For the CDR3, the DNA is TGTGCCAACCACAAAGAAGCGAGCCACAATGAGCAGTTCTTC. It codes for CANHKEASHNEQFF.

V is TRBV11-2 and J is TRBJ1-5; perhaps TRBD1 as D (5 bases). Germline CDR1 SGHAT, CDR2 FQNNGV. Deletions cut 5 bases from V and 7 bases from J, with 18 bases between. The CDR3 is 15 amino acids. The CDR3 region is CASSPVGGKGQPQHF. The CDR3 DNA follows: TGTGCCAGCAGCCCCGTCGGGGGAAAGGGCCAGCCCCAGCATTTT.

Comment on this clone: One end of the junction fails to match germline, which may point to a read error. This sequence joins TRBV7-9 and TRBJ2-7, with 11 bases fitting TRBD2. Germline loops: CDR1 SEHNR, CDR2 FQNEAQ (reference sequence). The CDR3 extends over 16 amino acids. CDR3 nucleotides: TGTGCCGGCAGCACTAGCGGGAGCTCCACCTTTCTCGAGCAGTACTTC. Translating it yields CAGSTSGSSTFLEQYF.

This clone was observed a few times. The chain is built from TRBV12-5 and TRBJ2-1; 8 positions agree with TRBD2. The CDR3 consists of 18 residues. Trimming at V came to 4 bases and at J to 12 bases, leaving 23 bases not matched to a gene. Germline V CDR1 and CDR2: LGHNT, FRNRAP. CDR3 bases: TGTGCTAGTGGTTCCGATGAAGCCTCTGTCTCAGCGGGAGTCGTGCAGTTCTTC. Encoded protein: CASGSDEASVSAGVVQFF.

The DNA of the CDR3 is TGTGCCAGCTCACCACCAAGGGGGTCCTACAATGAGCAGTTCTTC. This encodes CASSPPRGSYNEQFF. The genes are TRBV18 and TRBJ2-1, with D perhaps matching TRBD1 (6 bases). CDR3 length equals 15 residues. V shed 0 bases and J shed 1 base, with 7 bases lying between them. Looked up from germline, CDR1 is KGHSH and CDR2 is LQKENI.

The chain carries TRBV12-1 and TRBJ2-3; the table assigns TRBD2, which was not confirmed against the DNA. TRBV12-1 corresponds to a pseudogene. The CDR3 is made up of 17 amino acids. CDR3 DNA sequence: TGTGCCAGCAGCTTTGGTCTAGCGGGATCTAGCACAGATACGCAGTATTTT. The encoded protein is CASSFGLAGSSTDTQYF.

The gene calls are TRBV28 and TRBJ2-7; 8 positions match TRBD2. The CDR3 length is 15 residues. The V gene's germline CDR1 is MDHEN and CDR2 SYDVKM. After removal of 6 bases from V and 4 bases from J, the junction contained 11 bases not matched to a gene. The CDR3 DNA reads TGTGCCAGCAGCCCCGGAGTAGCGGGGCCATACGAGCAGTACTTC. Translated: CASSPGVAGPYEQYF.

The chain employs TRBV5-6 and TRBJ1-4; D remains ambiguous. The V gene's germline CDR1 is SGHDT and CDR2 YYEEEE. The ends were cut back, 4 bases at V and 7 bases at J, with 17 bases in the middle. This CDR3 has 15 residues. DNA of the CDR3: TGTGCCAGCAGCCTCTCGGGGAGGGTACGTGAAAAACTGTTTTTT. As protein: CASSLSGRVREKLFF.

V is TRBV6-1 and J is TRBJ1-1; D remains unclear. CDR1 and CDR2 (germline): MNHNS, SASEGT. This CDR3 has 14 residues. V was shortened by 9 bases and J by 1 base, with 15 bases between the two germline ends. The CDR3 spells CASLSPFKNTEAFF. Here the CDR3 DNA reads TGTGCCAGTCTCAGTCCTTTTAAGAACACTGAAGCTTTCTTT.

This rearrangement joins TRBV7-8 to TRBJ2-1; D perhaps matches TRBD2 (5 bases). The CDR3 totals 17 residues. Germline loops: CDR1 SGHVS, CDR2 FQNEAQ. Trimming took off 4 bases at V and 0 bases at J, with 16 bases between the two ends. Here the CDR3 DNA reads TGTGCCAGCAGCTCCACTCCTCGACTAAACTCCTACAATGAGCAGTTCTTC. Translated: CASSSTPRLNSYNEQFF.

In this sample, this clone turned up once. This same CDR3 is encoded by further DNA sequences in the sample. The CDR3 nucleotides are TGTGCCAGCAGTGGCCCGGGACAGGGAAGTGAAAAACTGTTTTTT. Its translation is CASSGPGQGSEKLFF. The genes are TRBV2 and TRBJ1-4, with 9 bases matching TRBD1. The CDR3 length is 15 residues. Trimming removed 4 bases from V and 7 bases from J; junction bases left unmatched: 7. Germline V gene sequence: CDR1 SNHLY, CDR2 FYNNEI. Full variable domain (remainder filled in from reference TRBV2 and TRBJ1-4): EPEVTQTPSHQVTQMGQEVILRCVPISNHLYFYWYRQILGQKVEFLVSFYNNEISEKSEIFDDQFSVERPDGSNFTLKIRSTKLEDSAMYFCASSGPGQGSEKLFFGSGTQLSVL.

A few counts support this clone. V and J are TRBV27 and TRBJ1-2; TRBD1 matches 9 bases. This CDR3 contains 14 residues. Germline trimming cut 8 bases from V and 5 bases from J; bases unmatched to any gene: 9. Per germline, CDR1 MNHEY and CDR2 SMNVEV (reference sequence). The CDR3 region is CASQSTGGPYGYTF. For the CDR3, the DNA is TGTGCCAGCCAATCGACAGGGGGACCTTATGGCTACACCTTC.

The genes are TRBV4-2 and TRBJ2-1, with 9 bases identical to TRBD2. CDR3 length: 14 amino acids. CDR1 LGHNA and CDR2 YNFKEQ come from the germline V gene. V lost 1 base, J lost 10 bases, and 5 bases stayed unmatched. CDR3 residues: CASSQGREGREQFF. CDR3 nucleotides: TGTGCCAGCAGCCAAGGGCGGGAGGGCCGCGAGCAGTTCTTC.

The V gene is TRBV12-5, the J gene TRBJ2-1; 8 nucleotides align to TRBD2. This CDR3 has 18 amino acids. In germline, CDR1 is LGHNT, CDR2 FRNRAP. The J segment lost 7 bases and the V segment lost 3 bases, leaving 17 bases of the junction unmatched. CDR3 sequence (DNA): TGTGCTAGTGGTTTAACCACGCCTGAGGCTAGCGGGTTAAATGAGCAGTTCTTC. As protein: CASGLTTPEASGLNEQFF.

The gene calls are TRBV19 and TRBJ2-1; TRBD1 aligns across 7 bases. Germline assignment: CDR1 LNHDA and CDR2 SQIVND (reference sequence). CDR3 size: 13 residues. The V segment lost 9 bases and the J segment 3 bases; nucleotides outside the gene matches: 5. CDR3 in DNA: TGTGCCAGGCCGGGACAGCACTACAATGAGCAGTTCTTC. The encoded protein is CARPGQHYNEQFF.

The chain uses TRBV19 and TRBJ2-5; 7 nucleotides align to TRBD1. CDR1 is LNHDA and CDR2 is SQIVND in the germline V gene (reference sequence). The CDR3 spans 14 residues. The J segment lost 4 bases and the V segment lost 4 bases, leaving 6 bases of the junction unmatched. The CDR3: CASSTPGGLETQYF. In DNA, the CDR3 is TGTGCCAGTAGTACCCCAGGGGGATTAGAGACCCAGTACTTC.

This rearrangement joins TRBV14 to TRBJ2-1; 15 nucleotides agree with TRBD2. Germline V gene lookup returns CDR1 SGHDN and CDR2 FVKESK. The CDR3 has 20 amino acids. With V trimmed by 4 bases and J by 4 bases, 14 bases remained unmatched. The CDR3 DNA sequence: TGTGCCAGCAGCCTCGCACCGGGACTAGCGGGAGGAGGTGCGTACAATGAGCAGTTCTTC. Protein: CASSLAPGLAGGGAYNEQFF.

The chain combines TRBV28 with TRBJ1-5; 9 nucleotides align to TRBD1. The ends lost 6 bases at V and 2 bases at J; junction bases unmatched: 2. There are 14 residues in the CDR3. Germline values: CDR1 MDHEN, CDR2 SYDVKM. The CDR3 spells CASRRQGGNQPQHF. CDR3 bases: TGTGCCAGCAGACGACAGGGGGGCAATCAGCCCCAGCATTTT. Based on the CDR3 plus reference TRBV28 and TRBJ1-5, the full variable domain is DVKVTQSSRYLVKRTGEKVFLECVQDMDHENMFWYRQDPGLGLRLIYFSYDVKMKEKGDIPEGYSVSREKKERFSLILESASTNQTSMYLCASRRQGGNQPQHFGDGTRLSIL.